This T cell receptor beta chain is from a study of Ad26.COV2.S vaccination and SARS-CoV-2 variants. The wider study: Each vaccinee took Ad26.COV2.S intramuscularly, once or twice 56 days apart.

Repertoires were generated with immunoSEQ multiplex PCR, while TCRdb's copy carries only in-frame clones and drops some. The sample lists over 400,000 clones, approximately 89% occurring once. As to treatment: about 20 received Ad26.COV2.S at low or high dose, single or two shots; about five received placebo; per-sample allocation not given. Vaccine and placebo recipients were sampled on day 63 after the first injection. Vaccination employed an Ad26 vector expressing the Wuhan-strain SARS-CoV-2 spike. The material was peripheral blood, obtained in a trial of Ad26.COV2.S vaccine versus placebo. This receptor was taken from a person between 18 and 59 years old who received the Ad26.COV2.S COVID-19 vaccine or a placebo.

The CDR3: CASSPEGSPLHF. CDR3 in DNA: TGTGCCAGCAGTCCGGAGGGTTCACCCCTCCACTTT. This rearrangement joins TRBV28 to TRBJ1-6; D is undetermined. V was shortened by 5 bases and J by 9 bases, with 8 bases between the two germline ends. The CDR3 has 12 amino acids. In germline, CDR1 is MDHEN, CDR2 SYDVKM.